These T cell receptor beta chains were read from a single sample in a study of control samples from healthy donors and cancer patients. Assay used: immunoSEQ multiplex PCR; TCRdb lists only in-frame clones, some missing. The sample gives fewer than 95,000 clones, 91% of which show up once; roughly 14% is in the top ten. Material: blood. Receptor source: a man in his thirties or forties in good health. The CDR3 runs from the conserved cysteine through the conserved F or W. D genes are given only for firm matches. Clone size is given for some rows only: seen once, a few or many times, or a class if the clone is expanded.

D: NA; size: NA; V: TRBV7-8; J: TRBJ1-5; DNA: TGTGCCAGCAGCCCCCGGAAATATCAGCCCCAGCATTTT; CDR3: CASSPRKYQPQHF
D: NA; size: NA; V: TRBV29-1; J: TRBJ1-3; DNA: TGCAGCCCCTTGACCCTATCAACCTCTGGAAACACCATATATTTT; CDR3: CSPLTLSTSGNTIYF
D: NA; size: NA; V: TRBV27; J: TRBJ2-1; DNA: TGTGCCAGCAGTTTTGGGACCGACAACAATGAGCAGTTCTTC; CDR3: CASSFGTDNNEQFF
D: TRBD1; size: NA; V: TRBV30; J: TRBJ2-4; DNA: TGTGCCTGGAGTAGTTTTGGGACAGGGAGAGCCAAAAACATTCAGTACTTC; CDR3: CAWSSFGTGRAKNIQYF
D: NA; size: few; V: TRBV28; J: TRBJ2-7; DNA: TGTGCCAGCAGTTTAGAGACGACACTTTCCTACGAGCAGTACTTC; CDR3: CASSLETTLSYEQYF
D: TRBD2; size: NA; V: TRBV19; J: TRBJ2-5; DNA: TGTGCCAGTAGTGAACGACTAGCGGTTAGGCGGCAAGAGACCCAGTACTTC; CDR3: CASSERLAVRRQETQYF
D: NA; size: NA; V: TRBV27; J: TRBJ1-1; DNA: TGTGCCAGCAGGGGGTGGATGAACACTGAAGCTTTCTTT; CDR3: CASRGWMNTEAFF
D: NA; size: once; V: TRBV28; J: TRBJ2-5; DNA: TGTGCCAGCAGTTCGGGGGTGTATAGCCACATCCGTAAAGAGACCCAGTACTTC; CDR3: CASSSGVYSHIRKETQYF
D: NA; size: NA; V: TRBV28; J: TRBJ1-1; DNA: TGTGCCAGCAGCCCCGCGGCCCTAACGAACACTGAAGCTTTCTTT; CDR3: CASSPAALTNTEAFF
D: NA; size: NA; V: TRBV10-3; J: TRBJ1-5; DNA: TGTGCCATCAGTGAGTCGCTGCGCGTAGGGAATCAGCCCCAGCATTTT; CDR3: CAISESLRVGNQPQHF
D: TRBD2; size: NA; V: TRBV13; J: TRBJ2-1; DNA: TGTGCCAGCAGCCCTGTGGGAACTAGCGGGAGGAACAATGAGCAGTTCTTC; CDR3: CASSPVGTSGRNNEQFF
D: TRBD1; size: NA; V: TRBV3-1/TRBV3-2; J: TRBJ1-1; DNA: TGTGCCAGCAGCCGACGACAGGGAGGATACTCTGAAGCTTTCTTT; CDR3: CASSRRQGGYSEAFF
D: NA; size: NA; V: TRBV20-1; J: TRBJ2-5; DNA: TGCAGTGCTTTGGGGGAGACCCAGTACTTC; CDR3: CSALGETQYF
D: NA; size: NA; V: TRBV5-1; J: TRBJ1-1; DNA: TGCGCCAGCTGCCGGGGGGAGAACACTGAAGCTTTCTTT; CDR3: CASCRGENTEAFF
D: NA; size: NA; V: TRBV28; J: TRBJ1-5; DNA: TGTGCCAGCACTTTACCCTCCGCGACAGCCAATCAGCCCCAGCATTTT; CDR3: CASTLPSATANQPQHF
D: NA; size: NA; V: TRBV30; J: TRBJ1-2; DNA: TGTGCCTGGAGTCCGGACAAGGTCCTTCTGGGCTACACCTTC; CDR3: CAWSPDKVLLGYTF
D: TRBD2; size: NA; V: TRBV10-3; J: TRBJ2-5; DNA: TGTGCCATCACGAGGCTAGCGGGGTACCATGAAGAGACCCAGTACTTC; CDR3: CAITRLAGYHEETQYF
D: NA; size: NA; V: TRBV19; J: TRBJ2-7; DNA: TGTGCCAGTAGTATGTTCCCGCGGCCAGACGAGCAGTACTTC; CDR3: CASSMFPRPDEQYF
D: TRBD1; size: NA; V: TRBV7-8; J: TRBJ2-3; DNA: TGTGCCAGCAGCTTGCAGGGGGCAGGCACAGATACGCAGTATTTT; CDR3: CASSLQGAGTDTQYF
D: NA; size: NA; V: TRBV2; J: TRBJ2-2; DNA: TGTGCCAGCAGTGCTAAGACAAGGAACACCGGGGAGCTGTTTTTT; CDR3: CASSAKTRNTGELFF
D: NA; size: NA; V: TRBV24-1; J: TRBJ1-1; DNA: TGTGCCACCAGTGATTCCCTGGGGGAAGCTTTCTTT; CDR3: CATSDSLGEAFF
D: TRBD1; size: NA; V: TRBV7-2; J: TRBJ2-7; DNA: TGTGCCAGCAGCTTAGGTTCCGGGACAGGGGGCTCCGAGCAGTACTTC; CDR3: CASSLGSGTGGSEQYF
D: TRBD1; size: NA; V: TRBV7-2; J: TRBJ1-4; DNA: TGTGCCAGCAGCCACAGGGGCACTAATGAAAAACTGTTTTTT; CDR3: CASSHRGTNEKLFF
D: TRBD2; size: NA; V: TRBV23-1; J: TRBJ2-5; DNA: TGCGCCAGCAGTCAACTGCCGGGACTAGCGGGAGAAGAGACCCAGTACTTC; CDR3: CASSQLPGLAGEETQYF
D: NA; size: NA; V: TRBV2; J: TRBJ1-2; DNA: TGTGCCAGCAGTCCAGGGCTAAATGGCTACACCTTC; CDR3: CASSPGLNGYTF
D: TRBD2; size: NA; V: TRBV6-2/TRBV6-3; J: TRBJ2-7; DNA: TGTGCCAGCAGTCCCGGGACTAGCTCCGGGGAGCAGTACTTC; CDR3: CASSPGTSSGEQYF
D: TRBD2; size: NA; V: TRBV6-2/TRBV6-3; J: TRBJ2-1; DNA: TGTGCCAGCAGTTACGGGAGCGGGAGTCTCGGTGAGCAGTTCTTC; CDR3: CASSYGSGSLGEQFF
D: NA; size: NA; V: TRBV12-5; J: TRBJ2-7; DNA: TGTGCTAGTGGTTTTGACAACTCCTACGAGCAGTACTTC; CDR3: CASGFDNSYEQYF
D: TRBD1; size: NA; V: TRBV7-2; J: TRBJ1-1; DNA: TGTGCCAGCAGCGGAGGACAGGGAAACACTGAAGCTTTCTTT; CDR3: CASSGGQGNTEAFF
D: NA; size: NA; V: TRBV6-5; J: TRBJ2-5; DNA: TGTGCCAGCAGTTACGGGACCCCCACGGGAGAGACCCAGTACTTC; CDR3: CASSYGTPTGETQYF
D: NA; size: NA; V: TRBV28; J: TRBJ1-5; DNA: TGTGCCAGCCGGGGCGAGGTACTCGGCAATCAGCCCCAGCATTTT; CDR3: CASRGEVLGNQPQHF
D: NA; size: NA; V: TRBV5-1; J: TRBJ1-1; DNA: TGCGCCAGCAGCGGAACAGGGTGGAATACTGAAGCTTTCTTT; CDR3: CASSGTGWNTEAFF
D: TRBD1; size: NA; V: TRBV4-1; J: TRBJ1-2; DNA: TGCGCCAGCAGCCAAGTATCCCAGGGGGGACGGAACTATGGCTACACCTTC; CDR3: CASSQVSQGGRNYGYTF
D: NA; size: NA; V: TRBV9; J: TRBJ2-2; DNA: TGTGCCAGCTCAAAAGGGAGGACATTGAACACCGGGGAGCTGTTTTTT; CDR3: CASSKGRTLNTGELFF
D: NA; size: NA; V: TRBV11-3; J: TRBJ1-3; DNA: TGTGCCAGTAGCGGAGGGGCTGGAAACACCATATATTTT; CDR3: CASSGGAGNTIYF
D: NA; size: NA; V: TRBV28; J: TRBJ1-2; DNA: TGTGCCAGCAGTTTATCCAGGCGGAACTATGGCTACACCTTC; CDR3: CASSLSRRNYGYTF
D: TRBD1; size: NA; V: TRBV29-1; J: TRBJ2-1; DNA: TGCAGCGTTCCCCGGGACAGGAGCTCCTACAATGAGCAGTTCTTC; CDR3: CSVPRDRSSYNEQFF
D: TRBD2; size: NA; V: TRBV5-1; J: TRBJ2-3; DNA: TGCGCCAGCAGCTTCTCCGGGACTAGCGGCACAGATACGCAGTATTTT; CDR3: CASSFSGTSGTDTQYF
D: TRBD2; size: NA; V: TRBV5-6; J: TRBJ2-5; DNA: TGTGCCAGCAGCTTGGCTAGCGGGAGCCCGTACCAAGAGACCCAGTACTTC; CDR3: CASSLASGSPYQETQYF
D: NA; size: NA; V: TRBV9; J: TRBJ1-4; DNA: TGTGCCAGCAGCTTCACAGGGTCCGCAACTAATGAAAAACTGTTTTTT; CDR3: CASSFTGSATNEKLFF
D: TRBD1; size: once; V: TRBV5-1; J: TRBJ2-5; DNA: TGCGCCAGCCCGAACGATTCTCCGGGACAGAAACAAGAGACCCAGTACTTC; CDR3: CASPNDSPGQKQETQYF